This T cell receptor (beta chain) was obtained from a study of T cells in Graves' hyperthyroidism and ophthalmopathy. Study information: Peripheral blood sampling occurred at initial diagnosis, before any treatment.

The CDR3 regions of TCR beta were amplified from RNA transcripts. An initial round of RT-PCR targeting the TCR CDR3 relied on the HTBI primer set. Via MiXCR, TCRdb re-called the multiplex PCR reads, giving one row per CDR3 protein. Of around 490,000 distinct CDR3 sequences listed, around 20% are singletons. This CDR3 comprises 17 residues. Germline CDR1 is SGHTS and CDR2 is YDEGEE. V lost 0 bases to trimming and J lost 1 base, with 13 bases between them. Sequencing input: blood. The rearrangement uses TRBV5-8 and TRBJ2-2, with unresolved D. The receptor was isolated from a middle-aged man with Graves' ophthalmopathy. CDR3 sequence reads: CASSLDGRYWNTGELFF. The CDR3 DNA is TGTGCCAGCAGCTTGGACGGCCGCTACTGGAACACCGGGGAGCTGTTTTTT.